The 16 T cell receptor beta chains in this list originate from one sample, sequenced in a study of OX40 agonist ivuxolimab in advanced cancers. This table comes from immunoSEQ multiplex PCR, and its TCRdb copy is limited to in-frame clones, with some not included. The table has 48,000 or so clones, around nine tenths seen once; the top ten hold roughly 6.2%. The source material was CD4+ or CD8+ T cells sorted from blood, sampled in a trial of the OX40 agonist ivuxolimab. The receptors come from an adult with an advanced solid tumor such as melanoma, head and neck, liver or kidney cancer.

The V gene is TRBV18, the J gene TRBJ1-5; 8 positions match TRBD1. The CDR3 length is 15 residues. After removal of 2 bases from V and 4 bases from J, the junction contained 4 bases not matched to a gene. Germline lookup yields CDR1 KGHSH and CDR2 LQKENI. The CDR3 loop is CASSPTGGSNQPQHF. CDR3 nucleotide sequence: TGTGCCAGCTCACCAACAGGGGGGTCGAATCAGCCCCAGCATTTT.

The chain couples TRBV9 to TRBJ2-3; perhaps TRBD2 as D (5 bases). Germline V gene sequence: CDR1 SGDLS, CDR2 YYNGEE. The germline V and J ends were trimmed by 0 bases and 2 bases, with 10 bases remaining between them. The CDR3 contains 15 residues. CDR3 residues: CASSVEDSITDTQYF. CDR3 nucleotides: TGTGCCAGCAGCGTAGAGGACTCGATCACAGATACGCAGTATTTT.

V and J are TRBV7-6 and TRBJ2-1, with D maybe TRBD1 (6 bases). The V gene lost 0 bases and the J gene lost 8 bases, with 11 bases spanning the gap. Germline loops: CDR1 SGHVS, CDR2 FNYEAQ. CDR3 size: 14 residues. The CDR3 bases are TGTGCCAGCAGCTTAGCTACAGGGAACGATGAGCAGTTCTTC. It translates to CASSLATGNDEQFF. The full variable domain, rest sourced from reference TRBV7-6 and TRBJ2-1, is GAGVSQSPRYKVTKRGQDVALRCDPISGHVSLYWYRQALGQGPEFLTYFNYEAQQDKSGLPNDRFSAERPEGSISTLTIQRTEQRDSAMYRCASSLATGNDEQFFGPGTRLTVL.

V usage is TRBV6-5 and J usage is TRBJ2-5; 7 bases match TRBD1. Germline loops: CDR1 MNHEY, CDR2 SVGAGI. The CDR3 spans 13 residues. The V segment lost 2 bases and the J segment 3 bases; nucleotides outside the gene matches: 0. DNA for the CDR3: TGTGCCAGCAGTTACGGGACAGAAGAGACCCAGTACTTC. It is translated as CASSYGTEETQYF.

The CDR3 DNA reads as TGCGCCAGCAGCCAAGTCGGGGTTGCAGCCACCTACGAGCAGTACTTC. Residues: CASSQVGVAATYEQYF. The genes are TRBV4-1 and TRBJ2-7, with D tentatively TRBD2 (5 bases). Germline CDR1 is MGHRA and CDR2 is YSYEKL. The V end was cut by 1 base, the J end by 2 bases, with 15 bases between. The CDR3 runs to 16 residues.

The CDR3 DNA follows: TGTGCCAGCAGTCCATATAGCGGGGGAACCACCTACGAGCAGTACTTC. Amino acid sequence: CASSPYSGGTTYEQYF. The rearrangement joins TRBV27 to TRBJ2-7; 9 bases match TRBD2. The CDR3 runs 16 residues. The trim removed 5 bases at V and 2 bases at J, leaving 10 bases unmatched. CDR1 is MNHEY, CDR2 SMNVEV, per germline (reference sequence).

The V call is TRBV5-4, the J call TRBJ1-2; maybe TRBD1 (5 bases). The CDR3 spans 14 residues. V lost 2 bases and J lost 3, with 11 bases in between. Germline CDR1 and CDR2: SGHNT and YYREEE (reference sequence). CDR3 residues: CASSFGGEDYGYTF. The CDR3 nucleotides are TGTGCCAGCAGCTTTGGGGGGGAGGACTATGGCTACACCTTC.

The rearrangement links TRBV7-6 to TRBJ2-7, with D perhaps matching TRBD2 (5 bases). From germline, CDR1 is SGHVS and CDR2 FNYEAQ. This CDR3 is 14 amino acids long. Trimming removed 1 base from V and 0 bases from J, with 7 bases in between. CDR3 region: CASSLEEGSYEQYF. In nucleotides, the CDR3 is TGTGCCAGCAGCTTAGAAGAGGGCTCCTACGAGCAGTACTTC.

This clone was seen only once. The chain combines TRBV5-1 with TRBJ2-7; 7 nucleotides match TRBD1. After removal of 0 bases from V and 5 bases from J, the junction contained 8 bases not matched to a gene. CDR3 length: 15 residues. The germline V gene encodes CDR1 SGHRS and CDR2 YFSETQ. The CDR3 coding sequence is TGCGCCAGCAGCTTGGACCAGGGGGTTGGGGACGAGCAGTACGTC. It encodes CASSLDQGVGDEQYV.

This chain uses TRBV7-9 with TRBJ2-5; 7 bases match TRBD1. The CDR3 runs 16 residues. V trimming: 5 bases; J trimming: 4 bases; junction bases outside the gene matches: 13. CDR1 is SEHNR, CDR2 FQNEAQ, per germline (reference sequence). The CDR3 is CASSPDPGGKGETQYF. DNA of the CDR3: TGTGCCAGCAGCCCGGACCCAGGGGGAAAAGGAGAGACCCAGTACTTC.

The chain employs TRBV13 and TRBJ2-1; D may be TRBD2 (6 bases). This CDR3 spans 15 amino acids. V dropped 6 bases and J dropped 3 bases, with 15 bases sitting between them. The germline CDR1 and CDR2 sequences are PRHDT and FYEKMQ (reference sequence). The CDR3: CASSGRDWNYNEQFF. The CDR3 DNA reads TGTGCCAGCAGTGGCCGGGACTGGAACTACAATGAGCAGTTCTTC.

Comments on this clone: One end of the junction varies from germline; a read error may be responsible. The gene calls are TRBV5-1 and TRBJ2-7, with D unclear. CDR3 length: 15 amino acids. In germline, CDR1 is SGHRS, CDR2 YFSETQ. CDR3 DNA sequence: TGCGCCAGCAGCCCTGAGGCGGCAGGCAACTACGGGCAGTACTTC. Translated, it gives CASSPEAAGNYGQYF.

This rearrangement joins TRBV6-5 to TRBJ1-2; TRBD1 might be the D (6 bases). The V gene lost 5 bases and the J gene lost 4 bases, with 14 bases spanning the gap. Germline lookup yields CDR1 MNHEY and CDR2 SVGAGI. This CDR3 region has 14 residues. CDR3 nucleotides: TGTGCCAGCAGTCGACAGGTACGGAGCTATGGCTACACCTTC. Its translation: CASSRQVRSYGYTF.

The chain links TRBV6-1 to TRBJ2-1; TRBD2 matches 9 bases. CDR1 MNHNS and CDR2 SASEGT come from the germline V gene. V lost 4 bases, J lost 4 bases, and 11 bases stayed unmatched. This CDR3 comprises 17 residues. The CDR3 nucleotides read TGTGCCAGCAGTGGGGTGGTAGCGGGGGAGTTATACAATGAGCAGTTCTTC. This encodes CASSGVVAGELYNEQFF.

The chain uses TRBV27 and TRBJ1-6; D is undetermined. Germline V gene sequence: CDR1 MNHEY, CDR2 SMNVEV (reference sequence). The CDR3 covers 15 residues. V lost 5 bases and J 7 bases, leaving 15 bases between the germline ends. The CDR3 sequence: CASSPWPSDNSPLHF. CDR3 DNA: TGTGCCAGCAGTCCTTGGCCGTCAGACAATTCACCCCTCCACTTT.

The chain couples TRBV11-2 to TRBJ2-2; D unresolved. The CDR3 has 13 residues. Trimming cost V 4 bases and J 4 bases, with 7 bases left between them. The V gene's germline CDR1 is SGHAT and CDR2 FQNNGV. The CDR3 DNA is TGTGCCAGCAGCTCGATGGGCACCGGGGAGCTGTTTTTT. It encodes CASSSMGTGELFF.